The T cell receptor (beta chain) described here comes from a study of CD8+CD57+ T cells in acquired aplastic anemia. The TCR beta profiling, which covered VDJ combination and CDR3 sequence, was carried out using genomic DNA as the template. TCRdb processed the reads anew with MiXCR; each CDR3 protein has one entry. The sample includes around 230,000 distinct CDR3 sequences, approximately 57% of them seen just once. The receptor was derived from a human donor in good health. Sample: sorted CD4+, CD8+, or CD8+CD57+ T cells (not recorded which) from PBMCs.

The CDR3 sequence is CASSSRLAAGEQYF. CDR3 coding DNA: TGTGCCAGCAGTTCTCGACTAGCCGCAGGCGAGCAGTACTTC. V usage is TRBV5-8 and J usage is TRBJ2-7, with 7 bases fitting TRBD2. The trim removed 5 bases at V and 6 bases at J, leaving 11 bases unmatched. This CDR3 region has 14 residues. The germline V gene has CDR1 SGHTS and CDR2 YDEGEE.